The present TCR beta chain was sequenced within a study of T cell repertoires in cytomegalovirus infection. This clonotype was observed many times. No antigen is known for it. The CDR3 has 14 amino acids. V was shortened by 7 bases and J by 0 bases, with 9 bases between the two germline ends. Looked up from germline, CDR1 is SGHNT and CDR2 is YENEEA. Whole-study results and caveats: The study identified carriers of CMV plus the relevant HLA from cumulative public TCR beta family frequency.

MiXCR, applied by TCRdb to the reads, yields one record per CDR3 protein. The sample includes around 260,000 distinct CDR3 sequences, roughly 23% of them seen just once. Sequenced sample: PBMCs. The sequence was collected from a human donor in good health (CMV status not recorded). Some clones in this sample may be carry-over from other donors' samples. The J gene is TRBJ2-2, the V gene TRBV11-3; D gene unclear. CDR3 sequence (DNA): TGTGCCAGCACCTGGGTGACGAACACCGGGGAGCTGTTTTTT. This gives the protein CASTWVTNTGELFF.